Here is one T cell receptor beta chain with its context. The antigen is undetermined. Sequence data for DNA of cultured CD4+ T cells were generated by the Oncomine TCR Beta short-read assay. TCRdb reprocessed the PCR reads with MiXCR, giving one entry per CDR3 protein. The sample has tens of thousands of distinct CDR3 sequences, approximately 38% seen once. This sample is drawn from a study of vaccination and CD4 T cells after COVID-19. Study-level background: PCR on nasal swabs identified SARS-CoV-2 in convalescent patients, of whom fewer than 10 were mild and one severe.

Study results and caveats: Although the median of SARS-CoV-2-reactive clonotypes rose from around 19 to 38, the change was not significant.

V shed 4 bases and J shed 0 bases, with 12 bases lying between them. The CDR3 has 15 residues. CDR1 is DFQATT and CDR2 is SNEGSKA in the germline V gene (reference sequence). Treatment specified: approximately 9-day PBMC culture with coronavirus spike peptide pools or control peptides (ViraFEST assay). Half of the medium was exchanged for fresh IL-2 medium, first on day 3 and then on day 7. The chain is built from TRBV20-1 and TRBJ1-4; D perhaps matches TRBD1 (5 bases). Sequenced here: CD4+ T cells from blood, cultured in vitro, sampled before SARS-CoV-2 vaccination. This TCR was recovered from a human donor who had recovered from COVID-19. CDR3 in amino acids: CSATRDSSTNEKLFF. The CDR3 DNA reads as TGCAGTGCTACCCGGGACTCTTCAACTAATGAAAAACTGTTTTTT.